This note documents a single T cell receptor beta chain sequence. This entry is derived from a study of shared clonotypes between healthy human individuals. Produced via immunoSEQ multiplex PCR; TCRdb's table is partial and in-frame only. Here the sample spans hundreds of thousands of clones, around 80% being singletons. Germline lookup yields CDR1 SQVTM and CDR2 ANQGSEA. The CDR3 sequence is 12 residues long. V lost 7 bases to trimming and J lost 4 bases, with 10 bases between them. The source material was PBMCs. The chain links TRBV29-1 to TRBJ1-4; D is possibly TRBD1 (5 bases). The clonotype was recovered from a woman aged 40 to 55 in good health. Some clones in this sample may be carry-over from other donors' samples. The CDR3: CSGGGGNEKLFF. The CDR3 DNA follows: TGCAGCGGGGGGGGAGGTAATGAAAAACTGTTTTTT. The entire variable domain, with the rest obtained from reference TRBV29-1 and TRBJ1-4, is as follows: SAVISQKPSRDICQRGTSLTIQCQVDSQVTMMFWYRQQPGQSLTLIATANQGSEATYESGFVIDKFPISRPNLTFSTLTVSNMSPEDSSIYLCSGGGGNEKLFFGSGTQLSVL.